The clone carrying this T cell receptor (beta chain) was detected a few times. The entry originates in a study of identical twins. The CDR3 extends over 15 amino acids. Germline V gene sequence: CDR1 LNHDA, CDR2 SQIVND (reference sequence). Trimming left V 6 bases short and J 3 bases short, with 14 bases between. TCRdb analysed the 5' RACE reads with MiXCR anew, one entry per CDR3 protein. The data contain 450,000 to 500,000 distinct CDR3 sequences, about 13% of them singletons. These data were also filed under a second study, of yellow fever vaccine responses in identical twins.

The gene calls are TRBV19 and TRBJ2-2, with a weak D call TRBD1 (5 bases). This TCR came from a woman aged 18-29 years in good health. The material sequenced was CD4+ T cells sorted from blood. The CDR3 DNA reads TGTGCCAGTAGGCTCCCAGGCAGGGACACCGGGGAGCTGTTTTTT. This translates into CASRLPGRDTGELFF.